This is a list of T cell receptor beta chains from one sample in a study of molecular identifiers for immune sequencing clone quantification. TCRdb redid the calling of the PCR reads with MiXCR, one entry per CDR3 protein. This repertoire shows 400,000 to 600,000 distinct CDR3 sequences, 20% to 25% found once; its top ten account for 0.7% to 0.95%. Sequenced sample: naive CD8+ T cells from blood, with Jurkat cell RNA spiked in. The receptors shown here come from a human donor in good health. Some libraries in this study had Jurkat cell RNA spiked in. The CDR3 runs from the conserved cysteine through the conserved F or W. The D gene is left open where the match is weak. Size is omitted from some rows. Given values are once, few, many or a class for expanded clones.

NA | NA | TRBJ2-3 | TRBV7-3 | CASSPGSGGPTDTQYF | TGTGCCAGCAGCCCGGGGAGCGGAGGCCCCACAGATACGCAGTATTTT
NA | NA | TRBJ2-3 | TRBV7-2 | CASSLYGGLGDTQYF | TGTGCCAGCAGCTTATACGGGGGGCTGGGGGATACACAGTATTTT
NA | NA | TRBJ2-5 | TRBV9 | CASSVRWGQETRYF | TGTGCCAGCAGCGTACGATGGGGTCAAGAGACCCGGTACTTC
NA | few | TRBJ2-1 | TRBV19 | CASSPRQSGGSSYNEQFF | TGTGCCAGTAGCCCACGCCAATCCGGGGGAAGCTCCTACAATGAGCAGTTCTTC
NA | NA | TRBJ2-7 | TRBV28 | CASSLGMGTDEQYF | TGTGCCAGCAGTTTGGGGATGGGGACCGACGAGCAGTACTTC
NA | NA | TRBJ2-1 | TRBV13 | CATAGGTDSYSEQFF | TGTGCCACCGCTGGGGGGACAGACTCCTACAGTGAGCAGTTCTTC
TRBD1 | many | TRBJ1-1 | TRBV4-3 | CASSQDIYGRGRAFF | TGCGCCAGCAGCCAAGATATTTACGGGAGGGGGCGAGCTTTCTTT
NA | NA | TRBJ2-7 | TRBV2 | CASTEGTGRFYEQYF | TGTGCCAGCACTGAAGGTACAGGGCGTTTTTACGAGCAGTACTTC
NA | NA | TRBJ1-5 | TRBV11-2 | CASSRDGHNQPQHF | TGTGCCAGCAGCCGGGACGGTCACAATCAGCCCCAGCATTTT
NA | many | TRBJ2-7 | TRBV7-9 | CASSSPGVTYEQYF | TGTGCCAGCAGCTCTCCGGGGGTAACCTACGAGCAGTACTTC
NA | many | TRBJ2-2 | TRBV19 | CASHPMTASTGELFF | TGTGCCTCACACCCCATGACAGCTTCAACCGGGGAGCTGTTTTTT
TRBD2 | NA | TRBJ2-3 | TRBV20-1 | CSARVLGLAGIAPADTQYF | TGCAGTGCTAGAGTACTGGGGCTAGCGGGAATCGCCCCGGCAGATACGCAGTATTTT
NA | NA | TRBJ2-7 | TRBV11-2 | CASSLESATYEQYF | TGTGCCAGCAGCTTAGAATCAGCTACCTACGAGCAGTACTTC